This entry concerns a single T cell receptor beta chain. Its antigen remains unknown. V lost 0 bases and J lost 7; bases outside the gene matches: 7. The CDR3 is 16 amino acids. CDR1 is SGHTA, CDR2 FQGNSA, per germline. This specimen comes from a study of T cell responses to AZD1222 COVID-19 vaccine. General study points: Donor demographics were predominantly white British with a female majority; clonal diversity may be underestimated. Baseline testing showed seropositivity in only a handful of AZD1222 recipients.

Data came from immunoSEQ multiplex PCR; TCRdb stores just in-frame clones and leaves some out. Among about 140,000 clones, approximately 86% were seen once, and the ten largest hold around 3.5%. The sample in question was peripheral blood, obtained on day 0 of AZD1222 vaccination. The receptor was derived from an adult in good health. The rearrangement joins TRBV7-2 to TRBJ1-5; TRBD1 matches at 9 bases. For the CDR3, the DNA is TGTGCCAGCAGCTTAGCAGAACAGGGGGCAAGGCAGCCCCAGCATTTT. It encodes CASSLAEQGARQPQHF.